This T cell receptor beta chain was documented in a study of blood T cells in healthy people across ages. Study background: Through template switching, about one barcoded beta molecule was captured per two T cells, as measured in model experiments.

Germline CDR1 reads MNHNY; CDR2 reads SVGAGI (reference sequence). The CDR3 length is 15 residues. After removal of 0 bases from V and 4 bases from J, the junction contained 4 bases not matched to a gene. Study outcomes and limitations: TCR beta diversity per million T cells fell roughly linearly with age.

This clonotype was counted a few times. The antigen remains undetermined. A sample-barcoded 5' primer and a J-beta primer mix were used in a second PCR of about 6 to 12 cycles. One entry per CDR3 protein, called by TCRdb with MiXCR from the 5' RACE reads. Here the sample spans approximately 600,000 distinct CDR3 sequences, 58% being singletons. The sequence was obtained from a man aged 60-69 years in good health. The rearrangement uses TRBV6-6 and TRBJ2-3, with 7 bases fitting TRBD2. The sequenced material came from blood. CDR3 DNA sequence: TGTGCCAGCAGTTACTCGGCGGGGGTGGCAGATACGCAGTATTTT. Its protein is CASSYSAGVADTQYF.